Listed below are T cell receptor beta chains from one sample, sequenced in a study of blood T cells in healthy people across ages. MiXCR, run by TCRdb on the 5' RACE reads, gives a single entry per CDR3 protein. The sample has approximately 810,000 distinct CDR3 sequences, 25% to 30% seen once. Sequences were obtained from blood. These receptor sequences come from a woman of 80 years or more in good health. Both conserved end residues are part of each CDR3. D genes are given only for firm matches. For some rows the clone size is stated as once, few or many, or as a class when expanded; others skip it.

clone_size j_call d_call v_call cdr3_aa cdr3_nt
many TRBJ2-1 - TRBV5-5 CASSFGGAYWSEQFF TGTGCCAGCAGCTTTGGGGGGGCATACTGGAGTGAGCAGTTCTTC
- TRBJ2-1 - TRBV6-1 CASSGPSSQRWGNEQFF TGTGCCAGCAGTGGGCCCTCCTCGCAGCGGTGGGGCAATGAGCAGTTCTTC
many TRBJ1-2 - TRBV24-1 CATSEMDGGYTF TGTGCCACCAGTGAGATGGACGGAGGCTACACCTTC
few TRBJ2-1 - TRBV5-6 CASSNGRGLYNEQFF TGTGCCAGCAGCAATGGACGGGGGCTATACAATGAGCAGTTCTTC
many TRBJ1-4 TRBD1 TRBV3-1 CASSDPVQGANEKLFF TGTGCCAGCAGCGACCCGGTACAGGGGGCTAATGAAAAACTGTTTTTT
few TRBJ2-3 - TRBV28 CATTGGQVTDTQYF TGTGCCACGACGGGGGGCCAGGTGACAGATACGCAGTATTTT
- TRBJ2-2 - TRBV5-4 CASSLENMINTGELFF TGTGCCAGCAGCTTAGAAAACATGATAAACACCGGGGAGCTGTTTTTT
- TRBJ2-1 TRBD1 TRBV25-1 CASDRQGSSEQFF TGTGCCAGCGATAGACAGGGTTCTTCTGAGCAGTTCTTC
many TRBJ2-7 - TRBV25-1 CASSDGRRGRFDEQYF TGTGCCAGCAGTGATGGAAGGAGGGGTCGGTTTGACGAGCAGTACTTC
many TRBJ1-2 TRBD1 TRBV20-1 CSATLPGDSGYTF TGCAGTGCTACCCTACCGGGGGACAGTGGCTACACCTTC
few TRBJ1-1 - TRBV30 CAWSYFTLMNTEAFF TGTGCCTGGTCTTATTTTACCTTAATGAACACTGAAGCTTTCTTT
many TRBJ2-7 - TRBV12-3/TRBV12-4 CASSPIRAPPYEQYF TGTGCCAGCAGTCCCATCCGGGCCCCCCCCTACGAGCAGTACTTC
many TRBJ2-3 TRBD1 TRBV12-3/TRBV12-4 CASIEDRLAGDTQYF TGTGCCAGCATCGAGGACAGGCTAGCTGGAGATACGCAGTATTTT
few TRBJ1-1 - TRBV29-1 CSVIYGNTEAFF TGCAGCGTTATCTACGGAAACACTGAAGCTTTCTTT
many TRBJ1-6 - TRBV12-3/TRBV12-4 CASSLQGRSSPLHF TGTGCCAGCAGTTTACAGGGAAGGAGTTCACCCCTCCACTTT
- TRBJ2-5 TRBD2 TRBV2 CATNWEGQETQYF TGTGCCACCAACTGGGAGGGGCAAGAGACCCAGTACTTC
few TRBJ2-1 TRBD2 TRBV20-1 CSATGTSGGYNEQFF TGCAGTGCTACAGGGACTAGCGGGGGTTACAATGAGCAGTTCTTC
- TRBJ1-2 - TRBV6-5 CASSQTGATNYGYTF TGTGCCAGCAGTCAAACCGGTGCCACTAACTATGGCTACACCTTC
many TRBJ2-7 TRBD2 TRBV27 CASSLSAGGHLGLYEQYF TGTGCCAGCAGTTTATCTGCGGGGGGGCATCTCGGCCTCTACGAGCAGTACTTC
many TRBJ2-7 - TRBV2 CASSDRDRQYF TGTGCCAGCAGTGACAGGGACCGCCAGTACTTC